A selection of T cell receptor beta chains follows, all from one sample in a study of cytomegalovirus exposure and HLA in healthy donors. Profiled with immunoSEQ multiplex PCR; TCRdb holds only in-frame clones, not every one. This sample has 200,000 or so clones, with roughly 84% found just once. The sample comprised PBMCs. The receptors stem from a middle-aged man in good health and CMV-seronegative. CDR3s include the opening cysteine and the closing phenylalanine or tryptophan. Fields, in order: D gene, clone size, V gene, J gene, CDR3 DNA, CDR3 protein. D genes are given only for firm matches. Clone size appears in some rows only: once, few, many, or a class for an expanded clone.

d_call: -; clone_size: -; v_call: TRBV7-2; j_call: TRBJ1-5; cdr3_nt: TGTGCCAGCAGCTTAGGTTCAGGGGTCAATCAGCCCCAGCATTTT; cdr3_aa: CASSLGSGVNQPQHF
d_call: TRBD2; clone_size: -; v_call: TRBV14; j_call: TRBJ2-7; cdr3_nt: TGTGCCAGCAGTCGAGGACTAGCCCAAACCTACGAGCAGTACTTC; cdr3_aa: CASSRGLAQTYEQYF
d_call: -; clone_size: -; v_call: TRBV30; j_call: TRBJ2-1; cdr3_nt: TGTGCCTGGAGTGTAAGGACTGGAGAATACAATGAGCAGTTCTTC; cdr3_aa: CAWSVRTGEYNEQFF
d_call: -; clone_size: -; v_call: TRBV9; j_call: TRBJ1-2; cdr3_nt: TGTGCCAGCAGCGTTGGGGCAGTCGCTAACTATGGCTACACCTTC; cdr3_aa: CASSVGAVANYGYTF
d_call: -; clone_size: -; v_call: TRBV7-3; j_call: TRBJ2-3; cdr3_nt: TGTGCCAGCAGCCTACAGTGGGGCACGGGCACAGATACGCAGTATTTT; cdr3_aa: CASSLQWGTGTDTQYF
d_call: -; clone_size: -; v_call: TRBV9; j_call: TRBJ2-1; cdr3_nt: TGTGCCAGCAGCGTTGACATACACAATGAGCAGTTCTTC; cdr3_aa: CASSVDIHNEQFF
d_call: -; clone_size: once; v_call: TRBV29-1; j_call: TRBJ2-2; cdr3_nt: TGCAGCGTTGTTGAGACAGTGAACACCGGGGAGCTGTTTTTT; cdr3_aa: CSVVETVNTGELFF
d_call: -; clone_size: -; v_call: TRBV10-2; j_call: TRBJ2-7; cdr3_nt: TGCGCCAGCAGTGCCCTGAGGGACTACGAGCAGTACTTC; cdr3_aa: CASSALRDYEQYF
d_call: -; clone_size: -; v_call: TRBV28; j_call: TRBJ1-1; cdr3_nt: TGTGCCAGCAGTTTACCCGGAGGACAGCGGAACACTGAAGCTTTCTTT; cdr3_aa: CASSLPGGQRNTEAFF
d_call: TRBD1; clone_size: -; v_call: TRBV4-2; j_call: TRBJ1-5; cdr3_nt: TGTGCCAGCAGCCATGCGACAGGGATGGATCTGGGCAATCAGCCCCAGCATTTT; cdr3_aa: CASSHATGMDLGNQPQHF
d_call: -; clone_size: -; v_call: TRBV7-9; j_call: TRBJ2-2; cdr3_nt: TGTGCCAGCAGCCTACTCTTGAGCGGGAACACCGGGGAGCTGTTTTTT; cdr3_aa: CASSLLLSGNTGELFF
d_call: -; clone_size: few; v_call: TRBV18; j_call: TRBJ2-2; cdr3_nt: TGTGCCAGCTCACCACGTCAACAGGGCACCGGGGAGCTGTTTTTT; cdr3_aa: CASSPRQQGTGELFF
d_call: -; clone_size: once; v_call: TRBV6-6; j_call: TRBJ1-4; cdr3_nt: TGTGCCAGCAGTTACTTGGGGCAGGGAATTGAAAAACTGTTTTTT; cdr3_aa: CASSYLGQGIEKLFF
d_call: -; clone_size: once; v_call: TRBV9; j_call: TRBJ2-7; cdr3_nt: TGTGCCAGCAGCGTGGGTACAGGGCGATCCTACGAGCAGTACTTC; cdr3_aa: CASSVGTGRSYEQYF
d_call: -; clone_size: -; v_call: TRBV4-1; j_call: TRBJ2-2; cdr3_nt: TGCGCCAGCAGCCCACCTGGCAGCGGTTACACCGGGGAGCTGTTTTTT; cdr3_aa: CASSPPGSGYTGELFF
d_call: -; clone_size: few; v_call: TRBV6-6; j_call: TRBJ1-5; cdr3_nt: TGTGCCAGCAGTTACCCAGGCACCGTACAGCATTTT; cdr3_aa: CASSYPGTVQHF
d_call: -; clone_size: -; v_call: TRBV4-1; j_call: TRBJ2-7; cdr3_nt: TGCGCCAGCAGCCAAGCAGCCGGGATCTCAGCCTACGAGCAGTACTTC; cdr3_aa: CASSQAAGISAYEQYF
d_call: TRBD2; clone_size: few; v_call: TRBV7-8; j_call: TRBJ2-7; cdr3_nt: TGTGCCAGCAGCTATAGGGCGGGAGGGCCCTACGAGCAGTACTTC; cdr3_aa: CASSYRAGGPYEQYF
d_call: TRBD2; clone_size: -; v_call: TRBV5-1; j_call: TRBJ2-1; cdr3_nt: TGCGCCAGCAGCTTCAAATCAGCGGGAGTCAATGAGCAGTTCTTC; cdr3_aa: CASSFKSAGVNEQFF
d_call: -; clone_size: -; v_call: TRBV5-4; j_call: TRBJ2-5; cdr3_nt: TGTGCCAGCAGCACGACCCCCACTAGTTTAGAGACCCAGTACTTC; cdr3_aa: CASSTTPTSLETQYF
d_call: -; clone_size: -; v_call: TRBV7-9; j_call: TRBJ2-3; cdr3_nt: TGTGCCAGCAGTGCGTTGCAGACTAGCACAGATACGCAGTATTTT; cdr3_aa: CASSALQTSTDTQYF
d_call: TRBD2; clone_size: -; v_call: TRBV30; j_call: TRBJ2-3; cdr3_nt: TGTGCCTGGGGACTAGCGGGAGGAGGTGATACGCAGTATTTT; cdr3_aa: CAWGLAGGGDTQYF
d_call: TRBD2; clone_size: -; v_call: TRBV7-8; j_call: TRBJ2-2; cdr3_nt: TGTGCCAGCAGCACCTTACTAGCGGGAGGGAGCACCGGGGAGCTGTTTTTT; cdr3_aa: CASSTLLAGGSTGELFF
d_call: -; clone_size: -; v_call: TRBV2; j_call: TRBJ1-3; cdr3_nt: TGTGCCAGCAGTTTGGGACTAGAGGGCTATTTT; cdr3_aa: CASSLGLEGYF
d_call: -; clone_size: -; v_call: TRBV29-1; j_call: TRBJ1-2; cdr3_nt: TGCAGCGTTGGAGGAGGGGTACATGGCTACACCTTC; cdr3_aa: CSVGGGVHGYTF
d_call: -; clone_size: -; v_call: TRBV7-9; j_call: TRBJ1-1; cdr3_nt: TGTGCCAGCAGCTTCGGGAGCACTGAAGCTTTCTTT; cdr3_aa: CASSFGSTEAFF
d_call: -; clone_size: -; v_call: TRBV10-1; j_call: TRBJ2-5; cdr3_nt: TGCGCCAGCAGTGATGGAGCTGCCCAAGAGACCCAGTACTTC; cdr3_aa: CASSDGAAQETQYF
d_call: -; clone_size: -; v_call: TRBV29-1; j_call: TRBJ2-4; cdr3_nt: TGCAGCGTCCCGGACAGAGCCAAAAACATTCAGTACTTC; cdr3_aa: CSVPDRAKNIQYF
d_call: TRBD2; clone_size: -; v_call: TRBV27; j_call: TRBJ2-7; cdr3_nt: TGTGCCAGCAGTTGGACTAGCGGGACCTACGAGCAGTACTTC; cdr3_aa: CASSWTSGTYEQYF
d_call: -; clone_size: -; v_call: TRBV6-5; j_call: TRBJ1-3; cdr3_nt: TGTGCCAGCTGGCGGGGAAACACCATATATTTT; cdr3_aa: CASWRGNTIYF
d_call: -; clone_size: -; v_call: TRBV19; j_call: TRBJ2-5; cdr3_nt: TGTGCCAGTAGTATGCACAGGGAAGAGACCCAGTACTTC; cdr3_aa: CASSMHREETQYF
d_call: -; clone_size: -; v_call: TRBV19; j_call: TRBJ2-7; cdr3_nt: TGTGCCAGTAGTATATGGCCCCCCCTCGGGCGGGCAACCTACGAGCAGTACTTC; cdr3_aa: CASSIWPPLGRATYEQYF
d_call: -; clone_size: -; v_call: TRBV2; j_call: TRBJ1-2; cdr3_nt: TGTGCCAACAACAGGGATTATTCGTATGGCTACACCTTC; cdr3_aa: CANNRDYSYGYTF
d_call: -; clone_size: -; v_call: TRBV28; j_call: TRBJ1-2; cdr3_nt: TGTGCCAGCAGACCCTCGGGTGGTGGCTACACCTTC; cdr3_aa: CASRPSGGGYTF
d_call: TRBD1; clone_size: -; v_call: TRBV7-2; j_call: TRBJ2-7; cdr3_nt: TGTGCCAGCAGCTTAGCGTCGGGACAGCTCTACGAGCAGTACTTC; cdr3_aa: CASSLASGQLYEQYF
d_call: -; clone_size: -; v_call: TRBV11-2; j_call: TRBJ1-1; cdr3_nt: TGTGCCAGCAGCTTACCGACAGCATCTGAAGCTTTCTTT; cdr3_aa: CASSLPTASEAFF